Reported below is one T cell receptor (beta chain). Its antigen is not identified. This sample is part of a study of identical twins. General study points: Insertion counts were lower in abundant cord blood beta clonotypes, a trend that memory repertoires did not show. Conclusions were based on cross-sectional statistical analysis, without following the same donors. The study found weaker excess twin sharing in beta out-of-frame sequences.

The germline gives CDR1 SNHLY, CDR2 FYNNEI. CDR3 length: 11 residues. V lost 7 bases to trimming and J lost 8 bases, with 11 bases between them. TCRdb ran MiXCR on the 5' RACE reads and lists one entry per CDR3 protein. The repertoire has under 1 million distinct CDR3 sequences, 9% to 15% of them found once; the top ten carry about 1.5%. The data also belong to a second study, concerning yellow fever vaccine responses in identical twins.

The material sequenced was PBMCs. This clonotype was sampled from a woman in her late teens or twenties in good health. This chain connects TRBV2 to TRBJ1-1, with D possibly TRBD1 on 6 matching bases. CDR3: CASIQGLEAFF. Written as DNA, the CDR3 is TGTGCCAGCATCCAGGGGCTAGAAGCTTTCTTT.